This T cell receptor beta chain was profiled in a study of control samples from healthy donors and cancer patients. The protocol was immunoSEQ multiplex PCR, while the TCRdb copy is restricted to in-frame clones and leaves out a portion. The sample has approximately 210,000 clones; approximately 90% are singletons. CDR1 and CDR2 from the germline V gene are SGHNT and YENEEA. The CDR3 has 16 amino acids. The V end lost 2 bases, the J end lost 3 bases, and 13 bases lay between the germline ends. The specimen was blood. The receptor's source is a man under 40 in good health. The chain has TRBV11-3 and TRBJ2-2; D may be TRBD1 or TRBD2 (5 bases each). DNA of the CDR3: TGTGCCAGCAGCTTAAGAGGGCAGGGAGACACCGGGGAGCTGTTTTTT. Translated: CASSLRGQGDTGELFF.